This TCR beta chain is from a study of shared clonotypes between healthy human individuals. This table comes from immunoSEQ multiplex PCR, and its TCRdb copy is limited to in-frame clones, with some not included. The table records around 1.9 million clones, roughly 95% of them present only once. V dropped 3 bases and J dropped 8; count of bases not matched to a gene: 6. This CDR3 is 13 amino acids long. CDR1 SGDLS and CDR2 YYNGEE come from the germline V gene. CD45RO-negative, CCR7-positively selected cells formed the naive CD8 fraction, excluding terminally differentiated effector memory CD45RA+ cells.

This chain uses TRBV9 with TRBJ1-2; 8 bases agree with TRBD1. Material for sequencing was naive CD8+ T cells from PBMCs. This TCR was recovered from a man younger than 35 in good health. Some clones in this sample may be carry-over from other donors' samples. Here the CDR3 reads CASSAWTGLGYTF. CDR3 bases: TGTGCCAGCAGCGCCTGGACAGGGCTGGGCTACACCTTC.